This T cell receptor beta chain was observed in a study of shared clonotypes between healthy human individuals. General study points: The genetic and exposure-history diversity represented was limited by few donors.

V dropped 4 bases and J dropped 6; count of bases not matched to a gene: 13. The germline gives CDR1 SGHNT, CDR2 YENEEA. CDR3 length: 18 amino acids. Every one of the donors was a Caucasian adult that lived in Nashville, Tennessee. Assay: immunoSEQ multiplex PCR; the TCRdb copy retains only in-frame clones and omits some. The sample lists about 2.4 million clones, roughly nine tenths occurring once. Notes on this clone: Its antigen is unidentified.

The genes are TRBV11-3 and TRBJ2-2; 11 bases map to TRBD2. Sequencing was done on a sample of naive CD4+ T cells sorted from blood. Regarding subset: CD45RA+ positively selected. The clonotype comes from a man between 18 and 35 years old in good health. In DNA form, the CDR3 reads TGTGCCAGCAGCTCCATTACTAGCGGGAGTCAAGGCGCCGGGGAGCTGTTTTTT. This sequence encodes CASSSITSGSQGAGELFF.